These 10 T cell receptor beta chains were all obtained from the same sample, sequenced in a study of T cell repertoires in cytomegalovirus infection. Their antigen targets remain unknown. MiXCR, run by TCRdb on the reads, gives a single entry per CDR3 protein. The table shows nearly 700,000 distinct CDR3 sequences, with around 31% occurring only once. Material: cultured PBMCs, obtained from culture after CMV antigen stimulation. The receptors were sampled from a human donor in good health (CMV status not recorded). Some clones in this sample may be carry-over from other donors' samples.

This clonotype was detected many times. This chain joins TRBV12-3 or TRBV12-4 and TRBJ2-6; maybe TRBD1 (6 bases). The CDR3 length is 18 residues. The V end lost 4 bases, the J end lost 0 bases, and 16 bases lay between the germline ends. The CDR3 protein is CASSYPGTSYSGANVLTF. Here the CDR3 DNA reads TGTGCCAGCAGTTATCCCGGGACATCTTACTCTGGGGCCAACGTCCTGACTTTC.

The rearrangement links TRBV7-4 to TRBJ2-7; 9 positions match TRBD2. The length of the CDR3 is 16 residues. Per germline, CDR1 SGHVT and CDR2 SQSDAQ. V gave up 5 bases and J gave up 2 bases; unmatched junction bases: 10. The DNA for the CDR3 is TGTGCCAGCAGCGACCCAGCGGGAGGAGCCCCCTACGAGCAGTACTTC. Translated: CASSDPAGGAPYEQYF.

This clonotype was seen more than once but under ten times. This chain joins TRBV5-6 and TRBJ1-1; D is ambiguous. Germline CDR1 and CDR2: SGHDT and YYEEEE. The CDR3 loop spans 16 amino acids. Trimming took 2 bases from V and 0 from J, leaving 14 bases between them. The chain's CDR3 is CASSLVHSTMNTEAFF. The CDR3, as DNA: TGTGCCAGCAGCTTAGTGCATAGCACCATGAACACTGAAGCTTTCTTT.

This chain uses TRBV4-1 with TRBJ2-5; D might be TRBD2 (5 bases). Trimming pared 4 bases from V and 4 bases from J, leaving 13 bases between. The CDR3 is 14 amino acids. In germline, CDR1 is MGHRA, CDR2 YSYEKL. CDR3: CASSPTEVSETQYF. The CDR3 coding sequence is TGCGCCAGCAGCCCGACGGAGGTCTCAGAGACCCAGTACTTC.

A few counts support this clonotype. The chain joins TRBV4-3 to TRBJ2-7; D is uncertain. The V end lost 4 bases, the J end lost 1 base, and 14 bases lay between the germline ends. Germline lookup yields CDR1 LGHNA and CDR2 YSLEER. The CDR3 runs 15 residues. The CDR3 sequence is CASSRYRGSSYEQYF. In DNA form, the CDR3 reads TGCGCCAGCAGCCGCTACCGTGGCAGTTCCTACGAGCAGTACTTC.

The rearrangement joins TRBV12-3 or TRBV12-4 to TRBJ1-5; D uncertain. This CDR3 spans 16 amino acids. The germline V and J ends were trimmed by 5 bases and 1 base, with 15 bases remaining between them. The DNA of the CDR3 is TGTGCCAGCAGTCCCGGGGAAGTAAGGAGCAATCAGCCCCAGCATTTT. This codes for CASSPGEVRSNQPQHF.

This rearrangement joins TRBV18 to TRBJ2-1; tentatively, D is TRBD2 (5 bases). Deletions cut 2 bases from V and 8 bases from J, with 10 bases between. This CDR3 spans 13 amino acids. The germline CDR1 and CDR2 sequences are KGHSH and LQKENI. In DNA, the CDR3 is TGTGCCAGCTCACCAGGACTTGGGGATGAGCAGTTCTTC. Translation gives CASSPGLGDEQFF.

The chain couples TRBV7-2 to TRBJ2-7; 8 nucleotides match TRBD1. The V segment lost 5 bases and the J segment 7 bases; nucleotides outside the gene matches: 10. Germline CDR1 reads SGHTA; CDR2 reads FQGNSA. CDR3 length: 14 amino acids. The CDR3 region is CASSKRGRGREQYF. CDR3 in DNA: TGTGCCAGCAGCAAACGGGGCAGGGGGCGTGAGCAGTACTTC.

The chain couples TRBV20-1 to TRBJ2-1; TRBD1 might be the D (5 bases). This CDR3 is built from 16 residues. V was cut by 6 bases and J by 0 bases, with 18 bases left in between. Germline assignment: CDR1 DFQATT and CDR2 SNEGSKA (reference sequence). CDR3 protein: CSASRPGGHSYNEQFF. The CDR3 nucleotides read TGCAGTGCAAGTAGACCGGGCGGACACTCCTACAATGAGCAGTTCTTC.

The chain joins TRBV12-3 or TRBV12-4 to TRBJ1-5, with D hard to call. V was pared by 8 bases and J by 7 bases, with 6 bases between. The CDR3 covers 10 residues. The CDR3 sequence is CASGDQPQHF. For the CDR3, the DNA is TGTGCCAGCGGAGACCAGCCCCAGCATTTT.